The rows below give T cell receptor beta chains drawn from one sample of a study of CD8 T cells in ankylosing spondylitis. TCRdb re-derived calls from the 5' RACE reads in MiXCR, one entry per CDR3 protein. The sample includes 200,000 to 250,000 distinct CDR3 sequences, around 10% of them seen just once. The sample was blood, either unsorted or a sorted T cell fraction (not recorded which). These receptors came from a male donor with ankylosing spondylitis or in good health (not recorded which). Each CDR3 is given with its conserved first and last residue. The order of the fields is D gene, V gene, J gene, clone size, CDR3 DNA, CDR3 protein. The D gene is left open where the match is weak. Expanded clones get a size class; other rows say once, few or many, or leave the size out.

-,TRBV7-6,TRBJ2-2,-,TGTGCCAGCAGCTTAGTTAGGCAGGGGAACACCGGGGAGCTGTTTTTT,CASSLVRQGNTGELFF
TRBD1,TRBV4-1,TRBJ2-7,many,TGCGCCAGCAGCCCTTGGGACAGGACCGCCTACGAGCAGTACTTC,CASSPWDRTAYEQYF
-,TRBV19,TRBJ1-2,-,TGTGCCTCAACACGGGCTCCCTATGGCTACACCTTC,CASTRAPYGYTF
-,TRBV28,TRBJ2-3,-,TGTGCCATCACAAAAGGCGGGGCCAGCACAGATACGCAGTATTTT,CAITKGGASTDTQYF
-,TRBV7-3,TRBJ2-3,many,TGTGCCAGCAGCCTGGGGCGGGGGCAGAGCACAGATACGCAGTATTTT,CASSLGRGQSTDTQYF
-,TRBV3-1,TRBJ2-5,once,TGTGCCAGCAGCCAAGGGACAAACGGGGCGGAGACCCAGTACTTC,CASSQGTNGAETQYF
-,TRBV5-6,TRBJ1-5,many,TGTGCCAGCAGCCGGGGACGGTTTAGCAATCAGCCCCAGCATTTT,CASSRGRFSNQPQHF
-,TRBV30,TRBJ1-6,once,TGTGCCTGGAGTTATGGGCAGCAGCTCTATAATTCACCCCTCCACTTT,CAWSYGQQLYNSPLHF
-,TRBV2,TRBJ2-2,many,TGTGCCAGCACCTTACGGGCAGCCGGAACCGGGGAGCTGTTTTTT,CASTLRAAGTGELFF
-,TRBV7-9,TRBJ2-1,many,TGTGCCAGCAGCCCGAGTCCGGGGCCGTTCTTC,CASSPSPGPFF
-,TRBV12-5,TRBJ2-1,many,TGTGCTAGTGGTCGAGGAATCCTCCATGAGCAGTTCTTC,CASGRGILHEQFF
-,TRBV2,TRBJ2-4,few,TGTGCCAGCAGTGTCATCGGCGGAAACATTCAGTACTTC,CASSVIGGNIQYF
-,TRBV5-1,TRBJ2-5,many,TGCGCCAGCAGCTTGCGTGTAGGGGCCGAGACCCAGTACTTC,CASSLRVGAETQYF
-,TRBV5-1,TRBJ2-2,many,TGCGCCAGCAGCTTGGCCCGGCAGACGACTCTAACCGGGGAGCTGTTTTTT,CASSLARQTTLTGELFF